The clone carrying this T cell receptor beta chain was seen at least ten times. All donors were healthy, and all were Caucasian. CDR1 is ENHRY and CDR2 is SYGVKD in the germline V gene. The germline V and J ends were trimmed by 7 bases and 3 bases, with 12 bases remaining between them. The CDR3 is 13 amino acids. Template switching introduced a universal primer site, and the cDNA bore unique molecular identifiers. TCRdb itself ran the 5' RACE reads through MiXCR, one entry per CDR3 protein. The sample lists more than 400,000 distinct CDR3 sequences, roughly 15% occurring once. The sample is drawn from a study of identical twins. Separately, the same data were catalogued under a study of yellow fever vaccine responses in identical twins.

The origin of this receptor is a woman aged 18-29 years in good health. The chain couples TRBV10-3 to TRBJ1-1; D unresolved. Sequencing used CD4+ T cells sorted from blood. This CDR3 is CAINQAWDTEAFF. The DNA for the CDR3 is TGTGCCATCAACCAAGCTTGGGACACTGAAGCTTTCTTT.